Shown below are 12 T cell receptor beta chains from a single sample sequenced in a study of blood T cell repertoires in COVID-19. Sequencing was performed with immunoSEQ multiplex PCR; in TCRdb, only in-frame clones are kept and a portion is missing. The sample lists 25,000 to 30,000 clones; approximately 85% were seen once. Sequenced input: peripheral blood. The receptors here all came from a woman of 80 years or more with COVID-19, enrolled during active disease.

This clone appeared once. V and J are TRBV9 and TRBJ2-1; D possibly corresponds to TRBD1 (6 bases). This CDR3 has 13 amino acids. Germline V gives CDR1 SGDLS, CDR2 YYNGEE. Trimming shortened V by 9 bases and J by 5 bases, and 15 bases separated the two germline ends. CDR3 protein: CATSGESDNEQFF. The CDR3 region has the DNA TGTGCCACCTCAGGGGAAAGCGACAATGAGCAGTTCTTC.

The rearrangement joins TRBV10-3 to TRBJ1-1, with 7 bases identical to TRBD1. Germline loops: CDR1 ENHRY, CDR2 SYGVKD. The CDR3 has 15 residues. V dropped 6 bases and J dropped 1; count of bases not matched to a gene: 8. CDR3 DNA: TGTGCCATCAGGAACCGGGACAGCAAGAACACTGAAGCTTTCTTT. Its protein product is CAIRNRDSKNTEAFF.

This clone was counted between two and nine times. V usage is TRBV6-1 and J usage is TRBJ2-7; possible D gene TRBD2, 5 bases. The germline CDR1 and CDR2 sequences are MNHNS and SASEGT. The V end was cut by 3 bases, the J end by 3 bases, with 6 bases between. CDR3 length equals 12 residues. The CDR3 nucleotides are TGTGCCAGCAGTGACGGGGACTACGAGCAGTACTTC. It codes for CASSDGDYEQYF.

This chain connects TRBV7-9 to TRBJ2-4; 8 bases agree with TRBD1. Germline loops: CDR1 SEHNR, CDR2 FQNEAQ (reference sequence). The V segment lost 5 bases and the J segment 0 bases; nucleotides outside the gene matches: 9. The CDR3 is made up of 17 amino acids. The DNA for the CDR3 is TGTGCCAGCAGCCCGCCGACAGGGGTGCTAGCCAAAAACATTCAGTACTTC. It codes for CASSPPTGVLAKNIQYF.

The V call is TRBV5-4, the J call TRBJ2-5, with TRBD1 matching 7 bases. The CDR3 is 14 residues long. Germline values: CDR1 SGHNT, CDR2 YYREEE (reference sequence). V was pared by 4 bases and J by 4 bases, with 7 bases of the junction left unmatched. CDR3 sequence reads: CASSRGQTIETQYF. In nucleotides, the CDR3 is TGTGCCAGCAGCCGGGGACAGACCATAGAGACCCAGTACTTC.

The V call is TRBV3-1 (or the pseudogene TRBV3-2), the J call TRBJ1-2; D unclear. The CDR3 totals 13 residues. Trimming stripped 4 bases from V and 1 base from J, with 7 bases between. Germline V gene sequence: CDR1 LGHDT, CDR2 YNNKEL (reference sequence). The CDR3 coding sequence is TGTGCCAGCAGCCTTGAGAGTAACTATGGCTACACCTTC. Its translation: CASSLESNYGYTF.

This chain connects TRBV11-2 to TRBJ1-2; 7 nucleotides match TRBD1. The length of the CDR3 is 14 residues. Trimming at V came to 4 bases and at J to 7 bases, leaving 9 bases not matched to a gene. The germline gives CDR1 SGHAT, CDR2 FQNNGV. The CDR3: CASSYLGQSGGYTF. CDR3 sequence (DNA): TGTGCCAGCAGCTACCTGGGACAGTCAGGTGGCTACACCTTC.

The gene calls are TRBV3-1 (or the pseudogene TRBV3-2) and TRBJ2-1, with TRBD2 matching over 7 bases. The CDR3 is 13 residues long. The germline V gene has CDR1 LGHDT and CDR2 YNNKEL (reference sequence). V was pared by 4 bases and J by 10 bases, with 7 bases of the junction left unmatched. CDR3 sequence (DNA): TGTGCCAGCAGCCGGGACCCAGCGGGGGAGCAGTTCTTC. Protein product: CASSRDPAGEQFF.

In regard to this clone: Relative to the germline gene, one junction end is altered; a read error may explain this. The rearrangement links TRBV18 to TRBJ2-7; 8 bases line up with TRBD1. The CDR3 runs to 15 residues. In germline, CDR1 is KGHSH, CDR2 LQKENI. Here the CDR3 reads CASSPLTGTGGEQYF. The CDR3 nucleotides read TGTGCCAGCTCCCCACTTACCGGGACAGGAGGCGAGCAGTACTTC.

The chain has TRBV5-6 and TRBJ1-2; D possibly corresponds to TRBD1 (6 bases). The CDR3 spans 15 residues. Trimming took off 4 bases at V and 1 base at J, with 14 bases between the two ends. Per the germline V gene, CDR1 is SGHDT and CDR2 is YYEEEE. CDR3 nucleotide sequence: TGTGCCAGCAGCCCTACCGGACAGCGTAACTATGGCTACACCTTC. Encoded protein: CASSPTGQRNYGYTF.

V is TRBV2 and J is TRBJ2-5; possible D gene TRBD2, 6 bases. V lost 10 bases and J lost 4, with 19 bases in between. Germline-derived CDR1 and CDR2 are SNHLY and FYNNEI. CDR3 length: 14 residues. The CDR3 region has the DNA TGTGCCATCCGAAGTCTGGGGGGTGGAGAGACCCAGTACTTC. This translates into CAIRSLGGGETQYF.

The rearrangement joins TRBV5-1 to TRBJ1-1; D is ambiguous. The V gene lost 4 bases and the J gene lost 0 bases, with 10 bases spanning the gap. Germline CDR1 and CDR2: SGHRS and YFSETQ. The CDR3 is 14 residues long. In nucleotides, the CDR3 is TGCGCCAGCAGCCCCTCCCGGGTGAACACTGAAGCTTTCTTT. It specifies CASSPSRVNTEAFF.